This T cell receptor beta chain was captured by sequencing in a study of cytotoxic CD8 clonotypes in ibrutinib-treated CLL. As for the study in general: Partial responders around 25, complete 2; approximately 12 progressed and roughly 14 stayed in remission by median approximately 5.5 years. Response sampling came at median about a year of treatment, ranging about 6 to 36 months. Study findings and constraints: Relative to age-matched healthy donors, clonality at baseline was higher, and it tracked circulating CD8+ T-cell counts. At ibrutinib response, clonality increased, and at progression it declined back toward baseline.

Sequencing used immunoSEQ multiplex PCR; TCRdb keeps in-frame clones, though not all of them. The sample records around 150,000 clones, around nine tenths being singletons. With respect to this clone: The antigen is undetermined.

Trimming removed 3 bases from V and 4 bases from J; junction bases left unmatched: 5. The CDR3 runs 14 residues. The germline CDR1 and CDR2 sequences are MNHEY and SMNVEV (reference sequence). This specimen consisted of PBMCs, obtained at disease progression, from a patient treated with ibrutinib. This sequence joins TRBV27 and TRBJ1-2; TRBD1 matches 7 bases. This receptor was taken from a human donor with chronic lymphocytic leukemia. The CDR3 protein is CASSFSTGPYGYTF. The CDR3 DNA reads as TGTGCCAGCAGTTTTTCGACAGGGCCCTATGGCTACACCTTC.